These T cell receptor beta chains were read from a single sample in a study of cytomegalovirus exposure and HLA in healthy donors. Repertoires were generated with immunoSEQ multiplex PCR, while TCRdb's copy carries only in-frame clones and drops some. The table includes more than 95,000 clones, over 75% detected once. What was sequenced was PBMCs. These receptors came from a man under 40 in good health and CMV-seropositive. Each CDR3 is given with its conserved first and last residue. A D gene is named only where the DNA matches it firmly. Rows give clone size only sometimes, using once, few, many, or a class for an expanded clone.

clone size: NA
V gene: TRBV27
D gene: TRBD1
J gene: TRBJ1-2
CDR3 DNA: TGTGCCAGCAGTTCAAGGGGGCACAATGGCTACACCTTC
CDR3 protein: CASSSRGHNGYTF

clone size: once
V gene: TRBV30
D gene: NA
J gene: TRBJ1-3
CDR3 DNA: TGTGCCTGGACCAAACCAGGCAGGGCGGGAGGAAACACCATATATTTT
CDR3 protein: CAWTKPGRAGGNTIYF

clone size: NA
V gene: TRBV7-2
D gene: NA
J gene: TRBJ1-1
CDR3 DNA: TGTGCCAGCAGCACCAGCGGACGCTTTGCTTTCTTT
CDR3 protein: CASSTSGRFAFF

clone size: NA
V gene: TRBV10-2
D gene: NA
J gene: TRBJ1-5
CDR3 DNA: TGCGCCAGCAGTGAACAGCCCAATCAGCCCCAGCATTTT
CDR3 protein: CASSEQPNQPQHF

clone size: NA
V gene: TRBV7-6
D gene: NA
J gene: TRBJ2-7
CDR3 DNA: TGTGCCAGCAGCCCAGGGTTCCACGAGCAGTACTTC
CDR3 protein: CASSPGFHEQYF

clone size: NA
V gene: TRBV11-3
D gene: NA
J gene: TRBJ1-6
CDR3 DNA: TGTGCCAGCAGCTTGGGGCGCGTCAATTCACCCCTCCACTTT
CDR3 protein: CASSLGRVNSPLHF

clone size: NA
V gene: TRBV18
D gene: NA
J gene: TRBJ1-6
CDR3 DNA: TGTGCCAGCTCACCATCCACGCGGGGGGGAAATAATTCACCCCTCCACTTT
CDR3 protein: CASSPSTRGGNNSPLHF

clone size: NA
V gene: TRBV5-4
D gene: TRBD1
J gene: TRBJ1-2
CDR3 DNA: TGTGCCAGCAGCTTGGACGGGACAGACTATGGCTACACCTTC
CDR3 protein: CASSLDGTDYGYTF

clone size: NA
V gene: TRBV11-1
D gene: TRBD1
J gene: TRBJ2-7
CDR3 DNA: TGTGCCAGCAGCTTTGGACAGGGGGCGAGTGAGCAGTACTTC
CDR3 protein: CASSFGQGASEQYF

clone size: NA
V gene: TRBV5-1
D gene: TRBD1
J gene: TRBJ2-7
CDR3 DNA: TGCGCCAGCAGGTACAGGGGAGAGGGCGAGCAGTACTTC
CDR3 protein: CASRYRGEGEQYF

clone size: NA
V gene: TRBV11-2
D gene: TRBD1
J gene: TRBJ2-3
CDR3 DNA: TGTGCCAGCAGCGGAGTAACAGGGGGCACAGATACGCAGTATTTT
CDR3 protein: CASSGVTGGTDTQYF

clone size: once
V gene: TRBV5-4
D gene: TRBD2
J gene: TRBJ2-1
CDR3 DNA: TGTGCCAGCAGCCGGACTAGCGGGGGTCGGGGGGATGAGCAGTTCTTC
CDR3 protein: CASSRTSGGRGDEQFF

clone size: NA
V gene: TRBV6-5
D gene: TRBD1
J gene: TRBJ2-5
CDR3 DNA: TGTGCCAGCAGTGAGGACAGGGGAAATGAGCAGTACTTC
CDR3 protein: CASSEDRGNEQYF

clone size: NA
V gene: TRBV29-1
D gene: NA
J gene: TRBJ1-4
CDR3 DNA: TGCAGCGTTGGTCAGGGTAGGAATGAAAAACTGTTTTTT
CDR3 protein: CSVGQGRNEKLFF

clone size: NA
V gene: TRBV2
D gene: NA
J gene: TRBJ2-3
CDR3 DNA: TGTGCCAGCAGGCTAAGGACAGCTACTAGCACAGATACGCAGTATTTT
CDR3 protein: CASRLRTATSTDTQYF

clone size: few
V gene: TRBV5-1
D gene: TRBD1
J gene: TRBJ2-7
CDR3 DNA: TGCGCCAGCAGCTTTGGGGGTTACCGGGACAGGGCGTACGAGCAGTACTTC
CDR3 protein: CASSFGGYRDRAYEQYF

clone size: NA
V gene: TRBV11-2
D gene: NA
J gene: TRBJ2-7
CDR3 DNA: TGTGCCAGCAGCCCAATCCCCGGGTTCCTTTACGAGCAGTACTTC
CDR3 protein: CASSPIPGFLYEQYF

clone size: NA
V gene: TRBV5-1
D gene: NA
J gene: TRBJ2-2
CDR3 DNA: TGCGCCAGCAGCTTGGAACAGCTGGGCACCGGGGAGCTGTTTTTT
CDR3 protein: CASSLEQLGTGELFF

clone size: NA
V gene: TRBV14
D gene: NA
J gene: TRBJ1-3
CDR3 DNA: TGTGCCAGCAGCCACCCCGGGGTTAACTCTGGAAACACCATATATTTT
CDR3 protein: CASSHPGVNSGNTIYF

clone size: NA
V gene: TRBV11-1
D gene: NA
J gene: TRBJ1-6
CDR3 DNA: TGTGCCAGCAGCTTCATAGGGAGAAATTCACCCCTCCACTTT
CDR3 protein: CASSFIGRNSPLHF

clone size: NA
V gene: TRBV12-5
D gene: NA
J gene: TRBJ1-2
CDR3 DNA: TGTGCTAGTGGTTTGACCCCCCCCCGGACATCCTCTGGCTACACCTTC
CDR3 protein: CASGLTPPRTSSGYTF

clone size: NA
V gene: TRBV4-1
D gene: TRBD2
J gene: TRBJ2-1
CDR3 DNA: TGCGCCAGCAGCCCTCCCGGACTAGCGGGGGGTCTCTCCTACAATGAGCAGTTCTTC
CDR3 protein: CASSPPGLAGGLSYNEQFF

clone size: NA
V gene: TRBV30
D gene: NA
J gene: TRBJ1-5
CDR3 DNA: TGTGCCTGGAGTGTACGGGGAGGGGGCAATCAGCCCCAGCATTTT
CDR3 protein: CAWSVRGGGNQPQHF

clone size: once
V gene: TRBV4-1
D gene: NA
J gene: TRBJ2-4
CDR3 DNA: TGCGCCAGCAGCCAAGGACAGTTCGTTGCCAAAAACATTCAGTACTTC
CDR3 protein: CASSQGQFVAKNIQYF

clone size: NA
V gene: TRBV4-1
D gene: NA
J gene: TRBJ1-3
CDR3 DNA: TGCGCCAGCAGCCAGGTGACAGGCCCCTTCTCTGGAAACACCATATATTTT
CDR3 protein: CASSQVTGPFSGNTIYF

clone size: NA
V gene: TRBV6-5
D gene: NA
J gene: TRBJ2-7
CDR3 DNA: TGTGCCAGCAGTCGTGGCCGACGACACTCCTACGAGCAGTACTTC
CDR3 protein: CASSRGRRHSYEQYF

clone size: NA
V gene: TRBV29-1
D gene: TRBD1
J gene: TRBJ1-1
CDR3 DNA: TGCAGCGTTGGTGAGGGGGCGGACACTGAAGCTTTCTTT
CDR3 protein: CSVGEGADTEAFF

clone size: NA
V gene: TRBV30
D gene: NA
J gene: TRBJ1-1
CDR3 DNA: TGTGCCTGGAGTGAAACGCTCTCGGGCACTGAAGCTTTCTTT
CDR3 protein: CAWSETLSGTEAFF

clone size: few
V gene: TRBV10-3
D gene: TRBD1
J gene: TRBJ2-7
CDR3 DNA: TGTGCCATCAGTGAGTCGACAGGGTTGGGCGAGCAGTACTTC
CDR3 protein: CAISESTGLGEQYF

clone size: NA
V gene: TRBV30
D gene: TRBD1
J gene: TRBJ1-1
CDR3 DNA: TGTGCCTGGACCCTAGGGGGCGTTGGCACTGAAGCTTTCTTT
CDR3 protein: CAWTLGGVGTEAFF

clone size: NA
V gene: TRBV7-3
D gene: NA
J gene: TRBJ1-1
CDR3 DNA: TGTGCCAGCAGCTTAACGGTAGAGGGAGTAGCTTTCTTT
CDR3 protein: CASSLTVEGVAFF

clone size: NA
V gene: TRBV11-2
D gene: NA
J gene: TRBJ2-7
CDR3 DNA: TGTGCCAGCAGCAAGGTCGGCAGGTTTAACGAGCAGTACTTC
CDR3 protein: CASSKVGRFNEQYF

clone size: NA
V gene: TRBV19
D gene: TRBD1
J gene: TRBJ2-7
CDR3 DNA: TGTGCCAGTAGTTCGGGACAGACTTACGAGCAGTACTTC
CDR3 protein: CASSSGQTYEQYF

clone size: NA
V gene: TRBV10-2
D gene: NA
J gene: TRBJ2-7
CDR3 DNA: TGCGCCACCAGAGGGGACAAATACGAGCAGTACTTC
CDR3 protein: CATRGDKYEQYF

clone size: NA
V gene: TRBV7-8
D gene: TRBD1
J gene: TRBJ1-5
CDR3 DNA: TGTGCCAGCAGCCTTTCTGGACAGGGGAGCAATCAGCCCCAGCATTTT
CDR3 protein: CASSLSGQGSNQPQHF

clone size: NA
V gene: TRBV19
D gene: TRBD1
J gene: TRBJ2-7
CDR3 DNA: TGTGCCAGTAGTATAGGTAAAAGGGGGCGCGGAAACTACGAGCAGTACTTC
CDR3 protein: CASSIGKRGRGNYEQYF

clone size: NA
V gene: TRBV5-1
D gene: NA
J gene: TRBJ2-6
CDR3 DNA: TGCGCCAGCAGCAATACAGGGTCTGGGGCCAACGTCCTGACTTTC
CDR3 protein: CASSNTGSGANVLTF

clone size: NA
V gene: TRBV4-1
D gene: NA
J gene: TRBJ2-7
CDR3 DNA: TGCGCCAGCAGCCAAATCCCCGGGGATCCCTACGAGCAGTACTTC
CDR3 protein: CASSQIPGDPYEQYF

clone size: NA
V gene: TRBV4-1
D gene: NA
J gene: TRBJ2-3
CDR3 DNA: TGCGCCAGCAGCCAAGACCCCCCACCCCTAGCGGATACGCAGTATTTT
CDR3 protein: CASSQDPPPLADTQYF

clone size: NA
V gene: TRBV11-1
D gene: NA
J gene: TRBJ2-5
CDR3 DNA: TGTGCCAGCAGCCCCGGTATGGTCGGGGGATGGCAAGAGACCCAGTACTTC
CDR3 protein: CASSPGMVGGWQETQYF

clone size: NA
V gene: TRBV19
D gene: NA
J gene: TRBJ1-4
CDR3 DNA: TGTGCCAGTAGTATAGTTCCAGGCACAACTAATGAAAAACTGTTTTTT
CDR3 protein: CASSIVPGTTNEKLFF

clone size: NA
V gene: TRBV15
D gene: TRBD1
J gene: TRBJ1-6
CDR3 DNA: TGTGCCACCAGCACAGGGGGACAGGTCTATAATTCACCCCTCCACTTT
CDR3 protein: CATSTGGQVYNSPLHF

clone size: NA
V gene: TRBV6-5
D gene: TRBD2
J gene: TRBJ2-1
CDR3 DNA: TGTGCCAGCAGTCCCAGTAGCGGGGGGGCGTGGGAGCAGTTCTTC
CDR3 protein: CASSPSSGGAWEQFF

clone size: NA
V gene: TRBV28
D gene: TRBD2
J gene: TRBJ2-7
CDR3 DNA: TGTGCCAGCAGCCCCGGGGGGTCGGTCCCAGTTTCCTACGAGCAGTACTTC
CDR3 protein: CASSPGGSVPVSYEQYF

clone size: NA
V gene: TRBV6-1
D gene: TRBD1
J gene: TRBJ2-1
CDR3 DNA: TGTGCCAGCAGCCCCCGGGACAGCCCCTCCAATGAGCAGTTCTTC
CDR3 protein: CASSPRDSPSNEQFF